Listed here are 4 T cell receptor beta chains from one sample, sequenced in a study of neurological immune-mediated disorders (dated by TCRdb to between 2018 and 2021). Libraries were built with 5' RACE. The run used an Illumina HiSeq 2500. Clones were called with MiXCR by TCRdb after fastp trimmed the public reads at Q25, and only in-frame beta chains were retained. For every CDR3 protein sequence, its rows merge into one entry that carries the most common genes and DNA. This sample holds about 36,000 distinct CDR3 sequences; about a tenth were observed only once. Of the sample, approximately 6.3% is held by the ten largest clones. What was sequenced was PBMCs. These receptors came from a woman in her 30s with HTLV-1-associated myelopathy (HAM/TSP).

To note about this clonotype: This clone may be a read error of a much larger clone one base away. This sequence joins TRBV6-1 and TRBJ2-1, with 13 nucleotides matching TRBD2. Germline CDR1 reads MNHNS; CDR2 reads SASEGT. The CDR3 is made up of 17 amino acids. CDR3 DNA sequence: TGTGTCAGCAGTCCGCAGGGGACTAGCGGGGTGAGCAATGAGCAGTTCTTC. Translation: CVSSPQGTSGVSNEQFF.

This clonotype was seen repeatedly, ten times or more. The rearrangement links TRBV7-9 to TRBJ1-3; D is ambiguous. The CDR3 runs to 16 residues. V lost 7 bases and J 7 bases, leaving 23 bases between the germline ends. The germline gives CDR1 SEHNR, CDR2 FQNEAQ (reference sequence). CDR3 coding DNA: TGTGCCAGCACTACGGGTTTGAGAGGGTTGTCGAACACCATATATTTT. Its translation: CASTTGLRGLSNTIYF.

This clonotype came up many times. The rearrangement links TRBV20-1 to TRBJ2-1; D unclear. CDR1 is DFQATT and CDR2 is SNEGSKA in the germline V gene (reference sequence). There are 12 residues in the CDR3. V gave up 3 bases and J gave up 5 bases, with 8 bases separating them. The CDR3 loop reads CSASFGDNEQFF. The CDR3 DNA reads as TGCAGTGCTAGTTTTGGGGACAATGAGCAGTTCTTC.

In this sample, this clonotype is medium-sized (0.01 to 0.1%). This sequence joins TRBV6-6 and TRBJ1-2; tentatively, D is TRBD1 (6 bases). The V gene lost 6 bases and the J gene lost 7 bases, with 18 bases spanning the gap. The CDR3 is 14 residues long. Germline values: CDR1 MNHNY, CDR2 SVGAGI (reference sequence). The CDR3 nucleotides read TGTGCCAGCAGACCAGGTGGGGGCAGGGGTGGCTACACCTTC. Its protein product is CASRPGGGRGGYTF.